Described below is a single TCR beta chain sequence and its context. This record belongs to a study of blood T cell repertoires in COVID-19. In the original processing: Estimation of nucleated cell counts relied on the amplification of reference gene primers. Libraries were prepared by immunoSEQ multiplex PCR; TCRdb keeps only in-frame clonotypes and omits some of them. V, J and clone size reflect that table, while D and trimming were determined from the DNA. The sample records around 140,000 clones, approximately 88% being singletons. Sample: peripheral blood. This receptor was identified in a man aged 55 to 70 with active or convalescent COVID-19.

The CDR3 reads CASSVNQGESPLHF. CDR3 nucleotides: TGTGCCAGCAGTGTGAACCAGGGGGAGTCACCCCTCCACTTT. The rearrangement joins TRBV6-4 to TRBJ1-6; 7 bases agree with TRBD1. The CDR3 is 14 amino acids. V was clipped by 4 bases and J by 10 bases; unmatched bases: 7. Germline CDR1 is MRHNA and CDR2 is SNTAGT.